Listed below are T cell receptor beta chains from one sample, sequenced in a study of long-term antiretroviral therapy in people with HIV. Assay used: immunoSEQ multiplex PCR; TCRdb lists only in-frame clones, some missing. The sample includes fewer than 30,000 clones, just under 85% seen only once; the top ten take about 5.8%. The source material was unsorted PBMCs, sampled 0.7 years before starting antiretroviral therapy. The receptor set was obtained from a man between 25 and 39 years old with HIV. CDR3s include the opening cysteine and the closing phenylalanine or tryptophan. Each record gives: V gene, J gene, D gene, clone size, CDR3 DNA, CDR3 protein. D genes are given only for firm matches. The size field is filled for only some rows; it gives once, few, many or a size class.

TRBV29-1	TRBJ1-1	-	-	TGCAGCGTTGTTGGCGGGGTCTTTGGGGCAGGAACTGAAGCTTTCTTT	CSVVGGVFGAGTEAFF
TRBV19	TRBJ1-6	TRBD1	-	TGTGCCAGTAGCCACAGGGGAAGTAATTCACCCCTCCACTTT	CASSHRGSNSPLHF
TRBV14	TRBJ2-7	-	few	TGTGCCAGCAGCCAGGATAGAGGGGCCTCCTACGAGCAGTACTTC	CASSQDRGASYEQYF
TRBV2	TRBJ2-2	TRBD2	once	TGTGCCAGCAGTGAACGAGCGGGAGCGGCCGGGGAGCTGTTTTTT	CASSERAGAAGELFF
TRBV19	TRBJ1-5	-	-	TGTGCCAGTAGCCTTAACAGTAACAATCAGCCCCAGCATTTT	CASSLNSNNQPQHF
TRBV28	TRBJ1-2	-	few	TGTGCCAGCAGTCTCTATCAGGGTAACCTTAGGTATGGCTACACCTTC	CASSLYQGNLRYGYTF
TRBV5-4	TRBJ2-5	-	-	TGTGCCAGCAGCTTGGAGGGGTGGGGAGAGACCCAGTACTTC	CASSLEGWGETQYF
TRBV28	TRBJ1-6	-	-	TGTGCCAGCAGCCTTATGGGGGCGTATTCACCCCTCCACTTT	CASSLMGAYSPLHF
TRBV4-1	TRBJ2-5	-	few	TGCGCCAGCAGCGTTACGGGACAATTTGGAGAGACCCAGTACTTC	CASSVTGQFGETQYF
TRBV7-9	TRBJ1-4	-	-	TGTGCCAGCAGCTTAGTATCAGCGGGGGAAAAACTGTTTTTT	CASSLVSAGEKLFF
TRBV6-6	TRBJ2-1	TRBD1	-	TGTGCCAGCAGTTACAGGACAGGGTACAATGAGCAGTTCTTC	CASSYRTGYNEQFF
TRBV18	TRBJ2-2	-	-	TGTGCCAGCTCATCCACCGGGGAGCTGTTTTTT	CASSSTGELFF
TRBV12-5	TRBJ1-1	-	-	TGTGCTAGTGGTTTGACCGGGACGTTTGAAGCTTTCTTT	CASGLTGTFEAFF
TRBV6-1	TRBJ2-7	TRBD2	few	TGTGCCAGCCGGGGGGGCAGCTCCTACGAGCAGTACTTC	CASRGGSSYEQYF
TRBV6-5	TRBJ2-7	-	-	TGTGCCAGCAGTTACACTCGTCTGTCCTACGAGCAGTACTTC	CASSYTRLSYEQYF
TRBV25-1	TRBJ2-7	TRBD1	-	TGTGCCAGCAGTGAGGGGACAGGGATCTACGAGCAGTACTTC	CASSEGTGIYEQYF
TRBV28	TRBJ1-1	TRBD1	few	TGTGCCAGCAGTCTCCGACAGGGTGGCACTGAAGCTTTCTTT	CASSLRQGGTEAFF
TRBV9	TRBJ1-3	-	-	TGTGCCAGCAGTCAGGGACCGTCGGGAAACACCATATATTTT	CASSQGPSGNTIYF
TRBV4-2	TRBJ1-1	-	-	TGTGCCAGCAGCCAAGGGATCCCGCCGAACACTGAAGCTTTCTTT	CASSQGIPPNTEAFF
TRBV7-8	TRBJ1-1	TRBD1	-	TGTGCCAGCAGCCATAAGTGGACAGGGGCGAACACTGAAGCTTTCTTT	CASSHKWTGANTEAFF
TRBV4-3	TRBJ2-2	-	once	TGCGCCAGCAGCCAAGAAGGTGGGGGACCGAACACCGGGGAGCTGTTTTTT	CASSQEGGGPNTGELFF
TRBV28	TRBJ1-1	TRBD1	-	TGTGCCAGCAGGCTTGACAGGGCAGCCGAAGCTTTCTTT	CASRLDRAAEAFF
TRBV27	TRBJ2-1	-	-	TGTGCCAGCAGTTTATCCACCGGGACTCCTGTCAATGAGCAGTTCTTC	CASSLSTGTPVNEQFF
TRBV25-1	TRBJ2-2	TRBD2	-	TGTGCCAGCAGAAGACTAGCGGGCAAAAACACCGGGGAGCTGTTTTTT	CASRRLAGKNTGELFF
TRBV30	TRBJ1-2	TRBD1	-	TGTGCCTGGAGTCTCAGGGACAGGACTTATGGCGGCTACACCTTC	CAWSLRDRTYGGYTF
TRBV27	TRBJ2-7	TRBD2	once	TGTGCCAGCAGTTTATTCTGGAGTATGGGAGGGGTCGAGCAGTACTTC	CASSLFWSMGGVEQYF
TRBV19	TRBJ1-2	-	-	TGTGCCAGTAGTCCCGGACAACCCTATGGCTACACCTTC	CASSPGQPYGYTF
TRBV5-4	TRBJ2-7	-	-	TGTGCCAGCACCAGAGGGGGGCGTAACTACGAGCAGTACTTC	CASTRGGRNYEQYF
TRBV6-6	TRBJ2-7	-	-	TGTGCCAGCAACGTAGAACAGGGTTCCGAGCAGTACTTC	CASNVEQGSEQYF
TRBV6-5	TRBJ1-1	-	-	TGTGCCAGCAGTTACGGGTCTTACGGGGCCAACACTGAAGCTTTCTTT	CASSYGSYGANTEAFF
TRBV5-1	TRBJ2-1	-	-	TGCGCCAGCAGCTTGGCCCCAGGGGTGACGCTCTACAATGAGCAGTTCTTC	CASSLAPGVTLYNEQFF
TRBV2	TRBJ2-1	-	-	TGTGCCAGCAGGAACAGGGTATACAATGAGCAGTTCTTC	CASRNRVYNEQFF
TRBV2	TRBJ1-5	-	-	TGTGCCAGCAGGAGATCGGGTCAGCTCAATCAGCCCCAGCATTTT	CASRRSGQLNQPQHF
TRBV5-1	TRBJ2-5	-	-	TGCGCCAGCAGCTTGAGGAAGGGTGTGGGAATGGAGACCCAGTACTTC	CASSLRKGVGMETQYF
TRBV19	TRBJ2-7	-	-	TGTGCCAGTGGGGGCGTTCGGGAGCAGTACTTC	CASGGVREQYF
TRBV19	TRBJ1-2	-	-	TGTGCCAGTAGCCTTCCTTGGGGGGGCGCGGACTATGGCTACACCTTC	CASSLPWGGADYGYTF
TRBV5-6	TRBJ2-7	TRBD1	once	TGTGCCAGCAGCTTGAGGTGGGCAGGGGGCTTCCTCGAGCAGTACTTC	CASSLRWAGGFLEQYF
TRBV2	TRBJ2-5	TRBD1	-	TGTGCCAGCAGGACCCTAAGACAGGGAAGGTCGGAGACCCAGTACTTC	CASRTLRQGRSETQYF
TRBV28	TRBJ2-1	-	-	TGTGCCAGCAGTTTTTTGGACAGATACAATGAGCAGTTCTTC	CASSFLDRYNEQFF
TRBV10-1	TRBJ2-7	-	-	TGCGCCAGCAGACCGGACAACACCTACGAGCAGTACTTC	CASRPDNTYEQYF
TRBV21-1	TRBJ1-4	-	-	TGTGCCAGCAGCAAAGGGGCAGGGGGGAATGAAAAACTGTTTTTT	CASSKGAGGNEKLFF
TRBV11-2	TRBJ1-6	-	-	TGTGCCAGCAGCTTGACCGCCGAAACCCTCCACTTT	CASSLTAETLHF
TRBV5-4	TRBJ2-7	-	-	TGTGCCAGCAGTGTAAAGAATTTCCCCTACGAGCAGTACTTC	CASSVKNFPYEQYF
TRBV28	TRBJ2-3	-	-	TGTGCCAGCAGTTTCCTCCTGATGGCGCAGTATTTT	CASSFLLMAQYF
TRBV27	TRBJ2-5	-	-	TGTGCCAGCAGTTCTATATCCCCCCTTGGGGGAGGCCAAGAGACCCAGTACTTC	CASSSISPLGGGQETQYF
TRBV21-1	TRBJ2-1	-	few	TGTGCCAGCAGCAAACAGGGCTCCTACAATGAGCAGTTCTTC	CASSKQGSYNEQFF